This T cell receptor beta chain was sequenced in a study of PD-L1 blockade in urothelial cancer. Study-wide context: Male sex and bladder-origin urothelial cancer characterized twenty-five of the 29 patients. The number of prior chemotherapy regimens per patient was 0 to 3. Blood was analyzed 3 weeks (second dose) and 6 weeks after treatment start.

Time point indicated: pretreatment peripheral blood. There were between 1 and 8 samples from each patient, taken pretreatment and on-treatment. Libraries were prepared by immunoSEQ multiplex PCR; TCRdb keeps only in-frame clonotypes and omits some of them. The table shows fewer than 60,000 clones, with more than 80% occurring only once. Germline V gene sequence: CDR1 SEHNR, CDR2 FQNEAQ (reference sequence). The CDR3 contains 13 residues. V lost 0 bases and J lost 13; bases outside the gene matches: 7. The sequencing used PBMCs, collected around atezolizumab (anti-PD-L1) treatment. The rearrangement links TRBV7-9 to TRBJ2-7; 9 nucleotides line up with TRBD2. The receptor was isolated from a man in his fifties with urothelial cancer. In DNA, the CDR3 is TGTGCCAGCAGCTTAGCGAACCCTAGCGGGAAATACTTC. It translates to CASSLANPSGKYF.